The TCR beta chain described here comes from a study of response to subunit inactivated influenza vaccine. In regard to this clonotype: As yet, its antigen is unknown.

Study-wide points: It was the authors' suggestion that each seasonal influenza vaccination recruits few new T cells.

TCRdb reanalysed the RT-PCR reads using MiXCR and keeps one entry per CDR3 protein. The data show around 200,000 distinct CDR3 sequences, with about 9.3% seen just once and roughly a tenth held by the top ten. Trimming pared 5 bases from V and 7 bases from J, leaving 14 bases between. The germline gives CDR1 SNHLY, CDR2 FYNNEI. The CDR3 runs to 13 residues. The sample in question was non-naive T cells sorted from PBMCs, obtained on the day of vaccination. The rearrangement joins TRBV2 to TRBJ2-5; TRBD1 might be the D (6 bases). The clonotype was recovered from a man aged 45-65 years who received an inactivated influenza vaccine. CDR3 nucleotides: TGTGCCAGCAGTTGGGACACAGAAGGGACCCAGTACTTC. As protein: CASSWDTEGTQYF.